This paragraph covers one TCR beta chain sequence. The antigen is unknown. Time point denoted: baseline pretreatment blood. Specified treatment: 15 Gy SBRT to primary tumor, nephrectomy 4 weeks later. This renal cell carcinoma was of the clear cell type. These data come from a study of radiation and T cells in renal cell carcinoma. J lost 2 bases, V lost 0 bases, and 7 bases had no gene match. CDR3 length: 18 residues. The germline CDR1 and CDR2 sequences are MGHRA and YSYEKL. Using immunoSEQ multiplex PCR, the repertoire was profiled, and TCRdb retains in-frame clones only, with some absent. This sample yields some 140,000 clones, of which roughly 88% are seen a single time; around 12% belongs to the top ten. Study-level results: Top tumor clonotypes rose in blood 2 weeks post-radiation, then contracted. Pretreatment tumor biopsies were lacking, so baseline clonotypes are unknown.

Sequences were derived from blood, sampled from a patient whose treatment included radiotherapy and nephrectomy. This sequence originates from a woman between 45 and 65 years old with renal cell carcinoma. This chain connects TRBV4-1 to TRBJ2-1; TRBD1 aligns across 10 bases. CDR3 bases: TGCGCCAGCAGCCAAGATTCGGGTGGACAGGGGGCCTACAATGAGCAGTTCTTC. Its protein is CASSQDSGGQGAYNEQFF.